Below are 22 T cell receptor beta chains sequenced from a single sample in a study of T cell repertoires in cytomegalovirus infection. TCRdb used MiXCR to reprocess the reads, holding one entry per CDR3 protein. The table lists roughly 54,000 distinct CDR3 sequences, around 34% of them singletons. These receptors have no known antigen. The sequencing sample was made of PBMCs, sequenced either directly or after in vitro stimulation (not recorded which). These receptors came from a human donor in good health (CMV status not recorded). Some clones in this sample may be carry-over from other donors' samples.

J is TRBJ1-1 and V is TRBV5-4; 10 bases align to TRBD1. Germline CDR1 reads SGHNT; CDR2 reads YYREEE (reference sequence). The CDR3 is 13 amino acids. With 1 base clipped from V and 11 bases from J, the junction kept 5 bases outside the gene matches. The DNA for the CDR3 is TGTGCCAGCAGCTTGCGACAGGGGGCGCGGGCTTTCTTT. It codes for CASSLRQGARAFF. Full variable domain (rest looked up from reference TRBV5-4 and TRBJ1-1): ETGVTQSPTHLIKTRGQQVTLRCSSQSGHNTVSWYQQALGQGPQFIFQYYREEENGRGNFPPRFSGLQFPNYSSELNVNALELDDSALYLCASSLRQGARAFFGQGTRLTVV.

This chain connects TRBV27 to TRBJ2-3; a weak D match, TRBD2 (6 bases). Trimming pared 5 bases from V and 2 bases from J, leaving 17 bases between. The CDR3 runs to 16 residues. The germline gives CDR1 MNHEY, CDR2 SMNVEV (reference sequence). In DNA, the CDR3 is TGTGCCAGCAGTCGACTCGGGGGTCTAAACACAGATACGCAGTATTTT. Amino acid sequence: CASSRLGGLNTDTQYF.

The chain is built from TRBV5-6 and TRBJ2-7, with 11 bases identical to TRBD1. The CDR3 spans 15 residues. Germline lookup yields CDR1 SGHDT and CDR2 YYEEEE. V lost 3 bases, J lost 2 bases, and 4 bases stayed unmatched. This chain's CDR3 is CASSSPGQGAYEQYF. CDR3 nucleotides: TGTGCCAGCAGCTCGCCGGGACAGGGGGCCTACGAGCAGTACTTC.

J is TRBJ1-1 and V is TRBV4-1, with a weak D call TRBD1 (5 bases). V was shortened by 1 base and J by 0 bases, with 12 bases between the two germline ends. Germline loops: CDR1 MGHRA, CDR2 YSYEKL. This CDR3 region has 16 residues. The DNA of the CDR3 is TGCGCCAGCAGCCAAGCCAGGGAAATTATGAACACTGAAGCTTTCTTT. Encoded protein: CASSQAREIMNTEAFF.

This clonotype was observed many times. This rearrangement joins TRBV5-1 to TRBJ2-1; D uncertain. Germline V CDR1 and CDR2: SGHRS, YFSETQ. The CDR3 is made up of 15 amino acids. Trimming removed 2 bases from V and 0 bases from J, with 9 bases in between. The CDR3 sequence: CASSLGGSSYNEQFF. CDR3 nucleotide sequence: TGCGCCAGCAGCTTAGGCGGAAGCTCCTACAATGAGCAGTTCTTC. The complete variable domain, with remaining parts taken from reference TRBV5-1 and TRBJ2-1, reads KAGVTQTPRYLIKTRGQQVTLSCSPISGHRSVSWYQQTPGQGLQFLFEYFSETQRNKGNFPGRFSGRQFSNSRSEMNVSTLELGDSALYLCASSLGGSSYNEQFFGPGTRLTVL.

Notes on this clonotype: A much larger clonotype is one base distant, so this may be a read error. A read error is likely, as this CDR3 ends without the conserved phenylalanine or tryptophan. This chain joins TRBV7-2 and TRBJ1-2; D remains unclear. Trimming shortened V by 0 bases and J by 0 bases, and 11 bases separated the two germline ends. Per germline, CDR1 SGHTA and CDR2 FQGNSA. The CDR3 extends over 16 amino acids. CDR3 coding DNA: TGTGCCAGCAGCTTAGCGCTCAGCAAATCTAACTATGGCTACACCGTC. It is translated as CASSLALSKSNYGYTV.

This clonotype was recorded only once. The rearrangement joins TRBV12-3 or TRBV12-4 to TRBJ2-1, with D perhaps TRBD2 (7 bases). V lost 8 bases and J 4 bases, leaving 12 bases between the germline ends. The CDR3 contains 13 residues. CDR3 sequence: CASYRGGYNEQFF. As DNA, the CDR3 is TGTGCCAGCTATAGGGGGGGATACAATGAGCAGTTCTTC.

Turning to this clonotype: This may be a read error, as it is one base from a much larger clone. V and J are TRBV7-2 and TRBJ2-7, with TRBD1 identical over 11 bases. The CDR3 loop spans 17 amino acids. Germline V CDR1 and CDR2: SGHTA, FQGNSA. In DNA form, the CDR3 reads TGTCCCAGCAGCCTGGGAAATGTCGGGACAGGGGGTCGCGAGCAGTACTTC. Its protein product is CPSSLGNVGTGGREQYF. The variable domain in full, with the rest retrieved from reference TRBV7-2 and TRBJ2-7, is GAGVSQSPSNKVTEKGKDVELRCDPISGHTALYWYRQSLGQGLEFLIYFQGNSAPDKSGLPSDRFSAERTGGSVSTLTIQRTQQEDSAVYLCPSSLGNVGTGGREQYFGPGTRLTVT.

This clonotype has a handful of counts. The chain carries TRBV7-6 and TRBJ2-7, with TRBD2 matching 9 bases. CDR1 is SGHVS and CDR2 is FNYEAQ in the germline V gene. The ends lost 5 bases at V and 5 bases at J; junction bases unmatched: 10. The CDR3 spans 15 residues. The CDR3 region is CASSTRSGRLHEQYF. CDR3 nucleotides: TGTGCCAGCAGCACTAGAAGCGGGAGGCTCCACGAGCAGTACTTC.

The V and J genes are TRBV10-3 and TRBJ1-4, with D tentatively TRBD1 (5 bases). Trimming pared 8 bases from V and 8 bases from J, leaving 15 bases between. This CDR3 is 13 amino acids long. The germline CDR1 and CDR2 sequences are ENHRY and SYGVKD. CDR3 DNA: TGTGCCATCTCGGCAGGCCGGGGGGAAAAACTGTTTTTT. Its protein is CAISAGRGEKLFF.

V gene TRBV20-1 combines with J gene TRBJ2-7; the D gene is possibly TRBD2 (5 bases). V was shortened by 3 bases and J by 3 bases, with 15 bases between the two germline ends. Germline V gene data show CDR1 as DFQATT and CDR2 as SNEGSKA (reference sequence). The CDR3 extends over 14 amino acids. CDR3 DNA: TGCAGTGCTAGTGTCGGGAAAAAGTACTACGAGCAGTACTTC. This codes for CSASVGKKYYEQYF.

This clonotype occurred a few times. The V and J genes are TRBV20-1 and TRBJ2-1, with TRBD2 matching over 12 bases. With V trimmed by 0 bases and J by 10 bases, 7 bases remained unmatched. Looked up from germline, CDR1 is DFQATT and CDR2 is SNEGSKA (reference sequence). The CDR3 loop spans 15 amino acids. For the CDR3, the DNA is TGCAGTGCTAGAGATGGGGCTAGCGGGAGGGGAGAGCAGTTCTTC. This translates into CSARDGASGRGEQFF.

CDR3 in DNA: TGTGCCAGCAGTCGAAGCTCTAGCGGGAGAGGCACAGATACGCAGTATTTT. It is translated as CASSRSSSGRGTDTQYF. This chain uses TRBV6-2 or TRBV6-3 with TRBJ2-3; 10 bases align to TRBD2. Per the germline V gene, CDR1 is MNHEY and CDR2 is SVGEGT. This CDR3 has 17 amino acids. With 5 bases clipped from V and 1 base from J, the junction kept 9 bases outside the gene matches.

V is TRBV2 and J is TRBJ1-1; TRBD1 is a possible D gene (5 bases). Between the trimmed V and J ends, which lost 5 bases and 0 bases, there was a span of 10 bases. Germline V gives CDR1 SNHLY, CDR2 FYNNEI. The CDR3 covers 14 residues. The chain's CDR3 is CASSRQRLNTEAFF. The CDR3 nucleotides read TGTGCCAGCAGTAGACAGCGACTGAACACTGAAGCTTTCTTT.

Only a few counts were recorded for this clonotype. The rearrangement joins TRBV10-3 to TRBJ2-3; 8 bases fit TRBD2. Germline CDR1 is ENHRY and CDR2 is SYGVKD. The CDR3 is made up of 15 amino acids. The junction had 3 bases not matched to a gene; V was cut back by 2 bases and J by 2 bases. As DNA, the CDR3 is TGTGCCATCAGTGAGCGCGGGGGGACCACAGATACGCAGTATTTT. Translated: CAISERGGTTDTQYF.

The V and J genes are TRBV19 and TRBJ2-3, with D possibly being TRBD1 (6 bases). Trimming cost V 5 bases and J 1 base, with 10 bases left between them. From germline, CDR1 is LNHDA and CDR2 SQIVND (reference sequence). This CDR3 comprises 14 residues. The CDR3 DNA is TGTGCCAGTAGTTTGGACAGACGCACAGATACGCAGTATTTT. Protein sequence: CASSLDRRTDTQYF.

There are many counts of this clonotype. The J gene is TRBJ2-7, the V gene TRBV7-2; possible D gene TRBD2, 6 bases. The CDR3 covers 15 residues. V was trimmed by 0 bases and J by 2 bases, leaving 11 bases between them. From germline, CDR1 is SGHTA and CDR2 FQGNSA. For the CDR3, the DNA is TGTGCCAGCAGCTTAGCGGCTAGCGAGACCTACGAGCAGTACTTC. Amino acid sequence: CASSLAASETYEQYF.

V and J are TRBV14 and TRBJ2-5; TRBD2 is a possible D gene (6 bases). Germline V CDR1 and CDR2: SGHDN, FVKESK. Trimming removed 1 base from V and 0 bases from J, with 18 bases in between. This CDR3 has 18 residues. The DNA of the CDR3 is TGTGCCAGCAGCCAAGCCTTCGGAACCCGGGAGTACCAAGAGACCCAGTACTTC. It specifies CASSQAFGTREYQETQYF.

This clonotype has just a few counts. The genes are TRBV20-1 and TRBJ2-2, with D perhaps given as TRBD1 or TRBD2 (5 bases each). This CDR3 region has 17 residues. Trimming took off 6 bases at V and 4 bases at J, with 24 bases between the two ends. Germline CDR1 DFQATT, CDR2 SNEGSKA (reference sequence). In DNA, the CDR3 is TGCAGTGCCACCATATCGGGGCCTAGCCCTGGCACCGGGGAGCTGTTTTTT. Residues: CSATISGPSPGTGELFF.

J is TRBJ2-4 and V is TRBV18; TRBD2 might be the D (6 bases). The CDR3 contains 16 residues. CDR1 is KGHSH and CDR2 is LQKENI in the germline V gene. Between the trimmed V and J ends, which lost 3 bases and 8 bases, there was a span of 20 bases. This CDR3 is CASSPEEGWGKDIQYF. The CDR3 DNA reads TGTGCCAGCTCACCGGAGGAGGGCTGGGGTAAGGACATTCAGTACTTC.

The chain recombines TRBV20-1 with TRBJ2-7, with 8 bases identical to TRBD2. This CDR3 is 13 amino acids long. V was clipped by 7 bases and J by 4 bases; unmatched bases: 9. Germline-derived CDR1 and CDR2 are DFQATT and SNEGSKA (reference sequence). CDR3 loop: CSVSGSLVYEQYF. The CDR3 DNA reads TGCAGTGTCAGCGGGAGTCTCGTTTACGAGCAGTACTTC.

The chain couples TRBV20-1 to TRBJ2-5; 10 positions match TRBD2. The CDR3 has 16 amino acids. Germline values: CDR1 DFQATT, CDR2 SNEGSKA (reference sequence). V lost 2 bases, J lost 5 bases, and 11 bases stayed unmatched. CDR3 protein: CSARFSGTSVLETQYF. The CDR3 region has the DNA TGCAGTGCTAGATTCTCCGGGACTAGCGTTCTGGAGACCCAGTACTTC.